The 8 T cell receptor beta chains below come from one sample, sequenced in a study of T cell responses to AZD1222 COVID-19 vaccine. Some clones are missing from TCRdb's copy, which holds only in-frame ones; the method was immunoSEQ multiplex PCR. The data hold about 100,000 clones, with 70% to 90% observed a single time. The sequencing used peripheral blood, collected on day 0 of MenACWY control vaccination. These receptors were collected from an adult in good health.

V and J are TRBV7-8 and TRBJ2-7; D could derive from TRBD1 or TRBD2 (5 bases each). The germline CDR1 and CDR2 sequences are SGHVS and FQNEAQ. The V and J ends lost 5 bases and 1 base respectively, with 15 bases between them. The CDR3 is 15 residues long. CDR3: CASSQRRDHSYEQYF. CDR3 in DNA: TGTGCCAGCAGCCAAAGACGGGACCATTCCTACGAGCAGTACTTC.

This clone has just a few counts. This rearrangement joins TRBV20-1 to TRBJ2-1; D is unresolved. Trimming removed 3 bases at V and 6 bases at J, with 6 bases between. This CDR3 is built from 11 residues. CDR1 and CDR2 (germline): DFQATT, SNEGSKA (reference sequence). CDR3 in amino acids: CSASNPNEQFF. CDR3 sequence (DNA): TGCAGTGCTAGCAACCCCAATGAGCAGTTCTTC.

The chain joins TRBV5-1 to TRBJ1-2; TRBD1 aligns across 10 bases. CDR1 and CDR2 (germline): SGHRS, YFSETQ. V gave up 3 bases and J gave up 7 bases; unmatched junction bases: 15. The CDR3 covers 17 residues. CDR3 region: CASSSLTGGEGKSGYTF. CDR3 bases: TGCGCCAGCAGCTCACTGACAGGGGGCGAGGGAAAGAGTGGCTACACCTTC.

DNA for the CDR3: TGTGCCAGCAGCCCCCAAGGGGCTCTGAACACTGAAGCTTTCTTT. Amino acids: CASSPQGALNTEAFF. The genes are TRBV7-2 and TRBJ1-1; the D gene is possibly TRBD1 (5 bases). CDR1 is SGHTA, CDR2 FQGNSA, per germline. V was clipped by 5 bases and J by 0 bases, with 13 bases between them. This CDR3 spans 15 amino acids.

The J gene is TRBJ2-5, the V gene TRBV6-2 or TRBV6-3, with 11 bases aligning to TRBD1. This CDR3 is built from 15 residues. Trimming at V came to 6 bases and at J to 2 bases, leaving 5 bases not matched to a gene. Germline V CDR1 and CDR2: MNHEY, SVGEGT. The CDR3 region has the DNA TGTGCCAGCAGCCAGGACAGGGGGCGACAAGAGACCCAGTACTTC. This translates into CASSQDRGRQETQYF.

The rearrangement links TRBV5-1 to TRBJ1-1; TRBD1 aligns across 7 bases. This CDR3 is built from 15 residues. With V trimmed by 2 bases and J by 4 bases, 8 bases remained unmatched. Germline loops: CDR1 SGHRS, CDR2 YFSETQ. In nucleotides, the CDR3 is TGCGCCAGCAGCTTAAGAGACAGGGTGGGCACTGAAGCTTTCTTT. Its protein is CASSLRDRVGTEAFF.

The chain recombines TRBV5-1 with TRBJ1-1; TRBD1 matches 10 bases. This CDR3 comprises 14 residues. Trimming took 4 bases from V and 5 from J; bases not matched to a gene: 5. The germline CDR1 and CDR2 sequences are SGHRS and YFSETQ. The CDR3 DNA is TGCGCCAGCAGCGGACAGGGGGTCCATACTGAAGCTTTCTTT. Amino acid sequence: CASSGQGVHTEAFF.

This clone has just one count. The CDR3 is CASSLEAGGGFGGYTF. The CDR3, as DNA: TGTGCCAGCAGTTTAGAGGCAGGGGGCGGATTTGGTGGCTACACCTTC. The chain employs TRBV28 and TRBJ1-2; TRBD1 matches 8 bases. The germline V gene encodes CDR1 MDHEN and CDR2 SYDVKM. V was clipped by 2 bases and J by 7 bases; unmatched bases: 12. This CDR3 region has 16 residues.